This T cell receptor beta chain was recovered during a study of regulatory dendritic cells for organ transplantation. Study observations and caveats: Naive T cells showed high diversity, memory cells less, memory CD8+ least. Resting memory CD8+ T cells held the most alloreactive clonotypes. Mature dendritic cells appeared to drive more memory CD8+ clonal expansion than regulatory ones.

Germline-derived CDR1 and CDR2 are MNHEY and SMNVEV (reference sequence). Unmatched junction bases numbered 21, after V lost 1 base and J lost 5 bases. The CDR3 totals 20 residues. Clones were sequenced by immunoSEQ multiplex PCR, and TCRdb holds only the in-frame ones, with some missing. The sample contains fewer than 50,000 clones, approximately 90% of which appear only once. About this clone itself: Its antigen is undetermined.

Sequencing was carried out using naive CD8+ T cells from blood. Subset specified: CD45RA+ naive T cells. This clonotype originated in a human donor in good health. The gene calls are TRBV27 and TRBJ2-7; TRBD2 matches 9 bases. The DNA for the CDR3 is TGTGCCAGCAGTTTATTATGGCGTGAGGCCGGGGGAGCGGGGGGCCACGAGCAGTACTTC. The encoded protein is CASSLLWREAGGAGGHEQYF.